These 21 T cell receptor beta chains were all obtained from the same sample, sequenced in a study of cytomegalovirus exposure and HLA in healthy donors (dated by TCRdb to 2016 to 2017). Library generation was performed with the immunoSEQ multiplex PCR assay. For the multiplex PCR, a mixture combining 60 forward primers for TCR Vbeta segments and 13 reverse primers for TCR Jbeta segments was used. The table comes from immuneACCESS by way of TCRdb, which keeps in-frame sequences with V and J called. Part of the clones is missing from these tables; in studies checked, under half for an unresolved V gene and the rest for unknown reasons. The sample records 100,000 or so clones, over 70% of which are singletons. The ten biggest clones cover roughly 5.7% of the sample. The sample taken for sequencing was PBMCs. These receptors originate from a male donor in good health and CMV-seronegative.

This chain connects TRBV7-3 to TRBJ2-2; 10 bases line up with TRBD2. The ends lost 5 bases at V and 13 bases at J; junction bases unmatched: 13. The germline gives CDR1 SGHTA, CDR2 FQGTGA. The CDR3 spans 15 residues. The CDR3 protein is CASSQRSSGSPVLFF. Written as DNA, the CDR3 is TGTGCCAGCAGCCAAAGGTCTAGCGGGAGCCCGGTGCTGTTTTTT. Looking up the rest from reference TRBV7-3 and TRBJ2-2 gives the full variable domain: GAGVSQTPSNKVTEKGKYVELRCDPISGHTALYWYRQSLGQGPEFLIYFQGTGAADDSGLPNDRFFAVRPEGSVSTLKIQRTERGDSAVYLCASSQRSSGSPVLFFGEGSRLTVL.

The CDR3 is CASSFSGPKEETQYF. The CDR3 DNA sequence: TGTGCCAGCAGCTTTAGCGGCCCCAAGGAGGAGACCCAGTACTTC. The chain joins TRBV11-2 to TRBJ2-5; maybe TRBD2 (6 bases). V lost 3 bases and J 5 bases, leaving 16 bases between the germline ends. The CDR3 is made up of 15 amino acids. CDR1 SGHAT and CDR2 FQNNGV come from the germline V gene.

Here the CDR3 reads CASSDSSAGGADTQYF. CDR3 in DNA: TGTGCCAGCAGTGACTCTAGTGCAGGGGGCGCAGATACGCAGTATTTT. The chain recombines TRBV6-4 with TRBJ2-3; TRBD1 matches 8 bases. The germline gives CDR1 MRHNA, CDR2 SNTAGT. V lost 0 bases, J lost 4 bases, and 6 bases stayed unmatched. The CDR3 is 16 residues long.

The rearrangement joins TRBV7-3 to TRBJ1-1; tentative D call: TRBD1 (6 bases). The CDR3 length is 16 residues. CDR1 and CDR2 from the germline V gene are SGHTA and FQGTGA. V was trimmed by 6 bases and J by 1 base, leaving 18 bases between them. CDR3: CASSPSRDTENTEAFF. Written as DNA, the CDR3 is TGTGCCAGCAGTCCATCCCGGGACACCGAGAACACTGAAGCTTTCTTT. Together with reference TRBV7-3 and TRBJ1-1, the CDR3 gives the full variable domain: GAGVSQTPSNKVTEKGKYVELRCDPISGHTALYWYRQSLGQGPEFLIYFQGTGAADDSGLPNDRFFAVRPEGSVSTLKIQRTERGDSAVYLCASSPSRDTENTEAFFGQGTRLTVV.

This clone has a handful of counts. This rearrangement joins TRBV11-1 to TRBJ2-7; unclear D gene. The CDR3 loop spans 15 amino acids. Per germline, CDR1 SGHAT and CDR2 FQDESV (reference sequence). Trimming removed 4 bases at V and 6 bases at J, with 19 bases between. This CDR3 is CASSSRFVFGSEQYF. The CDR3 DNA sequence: TGTGCCAGCAGCTCCCGGTTTGTATTTGGTAGCGAGCAGTACTTC.

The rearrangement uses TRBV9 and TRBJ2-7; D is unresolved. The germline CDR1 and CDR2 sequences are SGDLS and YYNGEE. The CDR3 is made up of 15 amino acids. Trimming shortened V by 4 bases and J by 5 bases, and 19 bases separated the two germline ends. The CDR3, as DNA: TGTGCCAGCAGCTCCCAATCTACCTTATTTGACGAGCAGTACTTC. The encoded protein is CASSSQSTLFDEQYF. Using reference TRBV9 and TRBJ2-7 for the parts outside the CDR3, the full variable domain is DSGVTQTPKHLITATGQRVTLRCSPRSGDLSVYWYQQSLDQGLQFLIQYYNGEERAKGNILERFSAQQFPDLHSELNLSSLELGDSALYFCASSSQSTLFDEQYFGPGTRLTVT.

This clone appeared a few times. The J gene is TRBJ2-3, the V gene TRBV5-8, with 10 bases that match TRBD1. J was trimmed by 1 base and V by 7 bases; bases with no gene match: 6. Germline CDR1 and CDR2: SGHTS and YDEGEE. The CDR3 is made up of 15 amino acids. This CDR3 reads CASGSGTGGTDTQYF. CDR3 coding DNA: TGTGCCAGCGGTTCTGGGACAGGGGGCACAGATACGCAGTATTTT. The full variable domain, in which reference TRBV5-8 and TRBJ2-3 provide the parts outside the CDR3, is EAGVTQSPTHLIKTRGQQATLRCSPISGHTSVYWYQQALGLGLQFLLWYDEGEERNRGNFPPRFSGRQFPNYSSELNVNALELEDSALYLCASGSGTGGTDTQYFGPGTRLTVL.

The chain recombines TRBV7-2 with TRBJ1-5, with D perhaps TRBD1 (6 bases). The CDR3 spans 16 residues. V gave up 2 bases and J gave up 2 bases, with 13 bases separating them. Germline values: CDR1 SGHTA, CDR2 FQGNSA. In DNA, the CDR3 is TGTGCCAGCAGCTTACACGGGGGGCAGGGCAATCAGCCCCAGCATTTT. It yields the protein CASSLHGGQGNQPQHF. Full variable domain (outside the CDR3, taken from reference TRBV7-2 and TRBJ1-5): GAGVSQSPSNKVTEKGKDVELRCDPISGHTALYWYRQSLGQGLEFLIYFQGNSAPDKSGLPSDRFSAERTGGSVSTLTIQRTQQEDSAVYLCASSLHGGQGNQPQHFGDGTRLSIL.

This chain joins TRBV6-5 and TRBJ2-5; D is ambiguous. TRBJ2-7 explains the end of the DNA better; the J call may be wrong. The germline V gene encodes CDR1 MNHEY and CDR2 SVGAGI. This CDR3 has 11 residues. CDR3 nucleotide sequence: TGTGCCAGCAGTCGGCTGGGCGAGCAGTACTTC. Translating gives CASSRLGEQYF.

The CDR3 protein is CASRTGQGLGDYGYTF. CDR3 DNA: TGTGCCAGCAGGACGGGACAGGGCCTCGGCGACTATGGCTACACCTTC. The chain has TRBV2 and TRBJ1-2, with TRBD1 matching over 9 bases. The V gene's germline CDR1 is SNHLY and CDR2 FYNNEI. CDR3 size: 16 residues. The V gene end was trimmed by 6 bases and the J gene end by 3 bases; junction bases not matched to a gene: 11.

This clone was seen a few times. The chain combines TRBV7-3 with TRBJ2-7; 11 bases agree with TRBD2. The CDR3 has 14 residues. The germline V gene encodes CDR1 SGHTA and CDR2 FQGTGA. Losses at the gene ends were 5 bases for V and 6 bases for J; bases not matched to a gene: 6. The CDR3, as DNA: TGTGCCAGCAGCCGGAGCGGGACTAGCGGCGAGCAGTACTTC. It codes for CASSRSGTSGEQYF.

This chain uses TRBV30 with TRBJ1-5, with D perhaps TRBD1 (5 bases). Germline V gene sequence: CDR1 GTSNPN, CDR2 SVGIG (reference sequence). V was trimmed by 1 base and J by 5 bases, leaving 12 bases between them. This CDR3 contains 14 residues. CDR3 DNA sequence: TGTGCCTGGAGTGAAGACAGCCACTATCAGCCCCAGCATTTT. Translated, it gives CAWSEDSHYQPQHF.

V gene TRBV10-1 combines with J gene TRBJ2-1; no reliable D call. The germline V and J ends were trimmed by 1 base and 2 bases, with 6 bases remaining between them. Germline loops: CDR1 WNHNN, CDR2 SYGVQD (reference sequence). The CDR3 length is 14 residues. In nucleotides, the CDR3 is TGCGCCAGCAGTGAGTTGGCCCCCTACAATGAGCAGTTCTTC. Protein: CASSELAPYNEQFF.

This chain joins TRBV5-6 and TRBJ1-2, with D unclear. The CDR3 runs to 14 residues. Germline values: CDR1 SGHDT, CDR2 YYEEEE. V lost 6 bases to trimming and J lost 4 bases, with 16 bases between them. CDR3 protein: CASTYDPRGYGYTF. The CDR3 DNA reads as TGTGCCAGCACTTATGACCCCCGGGGCTATGGCTACACCTTC. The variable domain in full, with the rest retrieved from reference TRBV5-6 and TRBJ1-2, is DAGVTQSPTHLIKTRGQQVTLRCSPKSGHDTVSWYQQALGQGPQFIFQYYEEEERQRGNFPDRFSGHQFPNYSSELNVNALLLGDSALYLCASTYDPRGYGYTFGSGTRLTVV.

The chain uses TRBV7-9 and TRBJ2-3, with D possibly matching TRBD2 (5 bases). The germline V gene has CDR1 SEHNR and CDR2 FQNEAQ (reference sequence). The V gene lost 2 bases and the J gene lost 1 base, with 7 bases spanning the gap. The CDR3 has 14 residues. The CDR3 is CASSLWRGTDTQYF. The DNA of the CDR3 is TGTGCCAGCAGCTTATGGCGGGGCACAGATACGCAGTATTTT.

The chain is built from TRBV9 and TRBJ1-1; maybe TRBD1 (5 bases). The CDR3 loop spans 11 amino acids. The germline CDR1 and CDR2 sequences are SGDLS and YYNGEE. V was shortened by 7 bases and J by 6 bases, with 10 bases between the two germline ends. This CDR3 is CASGRVSEAFF. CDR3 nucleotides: TGTGCCAGCGGCAGGGTATCTGAAGCTTTCTTT.

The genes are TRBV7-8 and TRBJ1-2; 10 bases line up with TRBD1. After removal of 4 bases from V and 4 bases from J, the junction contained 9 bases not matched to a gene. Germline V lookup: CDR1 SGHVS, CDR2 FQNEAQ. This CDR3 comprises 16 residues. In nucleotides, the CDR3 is TGTGCCAGCAGCTCCTTGACAGGGGGCGATGGCTATGGCTACACCTTC. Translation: CASSSLTGGDGYGYTF.

The CDR3 reads CASSLGAPASYNEQFF. The CDR3, as DNA: TGCGCCAGCAGCTTGGGGGCACCCGCTTCCTACAATGAGCAGTTCTTC. The chain links TRBV5-1 to TRBJ2-1; no clear D. The CDR3 extends over 16 amino acids. The V gene's germline CDR1 is SGHRS and CDR2 YFSETQ. The ends were cut back, 0 bases at V and 1 base at J, with 11 bases in the middle.

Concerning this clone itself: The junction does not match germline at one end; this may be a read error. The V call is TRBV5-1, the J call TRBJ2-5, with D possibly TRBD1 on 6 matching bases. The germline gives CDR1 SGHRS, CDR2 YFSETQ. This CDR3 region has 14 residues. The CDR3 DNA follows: TGCGCCAGCAGCTATACCAGACAGGAAGAGACCCAGCACTTC. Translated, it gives CASSYTRQEETQHF.

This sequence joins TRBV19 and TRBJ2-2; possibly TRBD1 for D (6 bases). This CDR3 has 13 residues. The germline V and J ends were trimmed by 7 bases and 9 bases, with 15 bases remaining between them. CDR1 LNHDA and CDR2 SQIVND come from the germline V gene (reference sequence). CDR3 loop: CASTPTGQRELFF. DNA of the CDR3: TGTGCCAGTACCCCGACGGGACAAAGGGAGCTGTTTTTT.

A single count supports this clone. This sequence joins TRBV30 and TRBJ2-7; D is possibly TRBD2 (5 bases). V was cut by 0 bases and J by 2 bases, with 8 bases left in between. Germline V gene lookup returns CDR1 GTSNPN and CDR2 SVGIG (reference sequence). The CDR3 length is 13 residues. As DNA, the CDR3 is TGTGCCTGGAGTGTGCCGGGAACCTACGAGCAGTACTTC. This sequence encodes CAWSVPGTYEQYF.